These 23 T cell receptor beta chains came from one sample sequenced in a study of T-cell reconstitution after alpha-beta-depleted transplantation in children. Library preparation (for TCRbeta) was performed with unique molecular identifiers. TCRdb redid the calling of the PCR reads with MiXCR, one entry per CDR3 protein. The top ten hold about 15% of the sample, which has around 94,000 distinct CDR3 sequences, 7.5% to 9.5% seen once. Specimen: PBMCs, collected before TCRalphabeta/CD19-depleted stem cell transplant. These receptors were obtained from a boy aged 2 to 10 with acute lymphoblastic leukemia, due to receive a stem cell transplant.

This clonotype was recorded a few times. The chain employs TRBV20-1 and TRBJ2-3; TRBD2 agrees at 10 bases. The germline V gene has CDR1 DFQATT and CDR2 SNEGSKA (reference sequence). This CDR3 is 14 amino acids long. V was clipped by 3 bases and J by 3 bases; unmatched bases: 3. CDR3 region: CSARSSGGTDTQYF. The CDR3, as DNA: TGCAGTGCTAGGTCTAGCGGGGGAACAGATACGCAGTATTTT.

V gene TRBV5-1 combines with J gene TRBJ1-6; no firm D call. CDR3 length equals 15 residues. Germline CDR1 and CDR2: SGHRS and YFSETQ. With 4 bases removed from V and 5 bases from J, the gap between germline ends came to 13 bases. The CDR3 sequence is CASSTRCGDNSPLHF. CDR3 nucleotides: TGCGCCAGCAGCACTCGTTGCGGTGATAATTCACCCCTCCACTTT.

This clonotype was recorded many times. This rearrangement joins TRBV5-1 to TRBJ2-5, with 12 nucleotides matching TRBD1. The CDR3 has 17 residues. Germline assignment: CDR1 SGHRS and CDR2 YFSETQ. The junction had 12 bases not matched to a gene; V was cut back by 4 bases and J by 5 bases. CDR3 sequence (DNA): TGCGCCAGCAGCCCTTACCCCGGGACAGGGGGCAGGGAGACCCAGTACTTC. Translated, it gives CASSPYPGTGGRETQYF. Drawing the rest from reference TRBV5-1 and TRBJ2-5, the complete variable domain is KAGVTQTPRYLIKTRGQQVTLSCSPISGHRSVSWYQQTPGQGLQFLFEYFSETQRNKGNFPGRFSGRQFSNSRSEMNVSTLELGDSALYLCASSPYPGTGGRETQYFGPGTRLLVL.

The genes are TRBV25-1 and TRBJ1-5; D uncertain. Germline assignment: CDR1 MGHDK and CDR2 SYGVNS. The V and J ends lost 4 bases and 2 bases respectively, with 3 bases between them. This CDR3 contains 12 residues. CDR3 nucleotide sequence: TGTGCCAGCAGTGGAGGCAATCAGCCCCAGCATTTT. Translation gives CASSGGNQPQHF.

This clonotype was counted at least ten times. The chain is built from TRBV7-2 and TRBJ2-3; 13 bases line up with TRBD2. V shed 4 bases and J 5 bases; nucleotides not matched to a gene: 6. Germline values: CDR1 SGHTA, CDR2 FQGNSA. The CDR3 totals 16 residues. This CDR3 reads CASSSQGLAGVDTQYF. CDR3 nucleotides: TGTGCCAGCAGCTCACAAGGACTAGCGGGGGTAGATACGCAGTATTTT.

This clonotype was detected many times. The chain has TRBV7-2 and TRBJ2-7; D is possibly TRBD2 (7 bases). The germline CDR1 and CDR2 sequences are SGHTA and FQGNSA. The CDR3 is made up of 14 amino acids. V was trimmed by 4 bases and J by 2 bases, leaving 12 bases between them. CDR3 loop: CASSSRGGAYEQYF. The CDR3 DNA reads TGTGCCAGCAGCTCCCGAGGGGGGGCCTACGAGCAGTACTTC.

This clonotype came up many times. The CDR3 sequence: CASSLLGELYEQYF. The CDR3 coding sequence is TGTGCCAGCAGTTTATTGGGGGAATTGTACGAGCAGTACTTC. This rearrangement joins TRBV28 to TRBJ2-7; D could derive from TRBD1 or TRBD2 (5 bases each). CDR3 size: 14 residues. Trimming left V 1 base short and J 4 bases short, with 11 bases between. Germline loops: CDR1 MDHEN, CDR2 SYDVKM.

This clonotype was seen a few times. The rearrangement joins TRBV9 to TRBJ1-5; no definite D call. This CDR3 has 14 amino acids. The germline CDR1 and CDR2 sequences are SGDLS and YYNGEE. V lost 0 bases and J 4 bases, leaving 8 bases between the germline ends. As DNA, the CDR3 is TGTGCCAGCAGCGTAGGGACGGCTAATCAGCCCCAGCATTTT. Amino acid sequence: CASSVGTANQPQHF.

The rearrangement joins TRBV4-3 to TRBJ1-2, with TRBD1 identical over 9 bases. Germline V CDR1 and CDR2: LGHNA, YSLEER. After removal of 3 bases from V and 5 bases from J, the junction contained 10 bases not matched to a gene. The CDR3 sequence is 16 residues long. The CDR3 DNA is TGCGCCAGCAGCCAGATGAAGGACAGGGGATTTTATGGCTACACCTTC. Translation: CASSQMKDRGFYGYTF.

This clonotype was observed at least ten times. The chain joins TRBV7-2 to TRBJ2-3; either TRBD1 or TRBD2 may supply D (5 bases each). V was clipped by 5 bases and J by 1 base, with 16 bases between them. Germline values: CDR1 SGHTA, CDR2 FQGNSA. The CDR3 totals 16 residues. CDR3 sequence: CASSQDSGRRTDTQYF. In nucleotides, the CDR3 is TGTGCCAGCAGCCAAGACTCAGGGAGACGCACAGATACGCAGTATTTT.

This clonotype was detected a few times. This sequence joins TRBV12-3 or TRBV12-4 and TRBJ2-1; D call uncertain. The CDR3 length is 11 residues. V was trimmed by 6 bases and J by 6 bases, leaving 6 bases between them. The CDR3 sequence is CASSESNEQFF. CDR3 in DNA: TGTGCCAGCAGCGAGAGCAATGAGCAGTTCTTC.

This clonotype was found many times. The chain uses TRBV6-4 and TRBJ2-7; maybe TRBD1 (7 bases). CDR1 and CDR2 from the germline V gene are MRHNA and SNTAGT. CDR3 length: 16 residues. The ends were cut back, 3 bases at V and 0 bases at J, with 15 bases in the middle. The CDR3 DNA sequence: TGTGCCAGCAGTGAAGGGGGCGGGGTCGGCTCCTACGAGCAGTACTTC. Amino acid sequence: CASSEGGGVGSYEQYF.

There are a few counts of this clonotype. This chain uses TRBV20-1 with TRBJ1-1, with 9 bases fitting TRBD1. Germline lookup yields CDR1 DFQATT and CDR2 SNEGSKA (reference sequence). V dropped 6 bases and J dropped 7; count of bases not matched to a gene: 15. CDR3 length: 15 amino acids. As DNA, the CDR3 is TGCAGTGCACCTCGCCCCCAGACAGGGGGTTTTGAAGCTTTCTTT. Its translation is CSAPRPQTGGFEAFF.

There are a few counts of this clonotype. V gene TRBV3-1 combines with J gene TRBJ1-5, with D unresolved. The CDR3 has 15 residues. Germline-derived CDR1 and CDR2 are LGHDT and YNNKEL (reference sequence). The V end was cut by 4 bases, the J end by 9 bases, with 19 bases between. CDR3 sequence (DNA): TGTGCCAGCAGCCCCTCAGGACTCCTGGAGAGGCCCCAGCATTTT. Protein: CASSPSGLLERPQHF.

This clonotype was seen more than once but under ten times. The V call is TRBV20-1, the J call TRBJ2-7; either TRBD1 or TRBD2 may supply D (6 bases each). CDR1 DFQATT and CDR2 SNEGSKA come from the germline V gene (reference sequence). Trimming took 3 bases from V and 3 from J, leaving 12 bases between them. The CDR3 sequence is 13 residues long. The DNA of the CDR3 is TGCAGTGCTAGCGCTAGGGGGGACTACGAGCAGTACTTC. Protein: CSASARGDYEQYF.

V gene TRBV11-2 combines with J gene TRBJ1-1; 9 bases agree with TRBD1. Germline V gene data show CDR1 as SGHAT and CDR2 as FQNNGV. Trimming removed 7 bases from V and 5 bases from J; junction bases left unmatched: 5. There are 13 residues in the CDR3. The DNA for the CDR3 is TGTGCCAGCACTCGACAGGGGGGGACTGAAGCTTTCTTT. As protein: CASTRQGGTEAFF.

This clonotype came up many times. The rearrangement uses TRBV6-1 and TRBJ2-3, with D possibly called TRBD1 or TRBD2 (5 bases each). This CDR3 region has 15 residues. V shed 2 bases and J shed 1 base, with 10 bases lying between them. Germline V gene data show CDR1 as MNHNS and CDR2 as SASEGT. The CDR3 is CASSERDRGTDTQYF. Written as DNA, the CDR3 is TGTGCCAGCAGTGAAAGGGACCGTGGCACAGATACGCAGTATTTT.

This clonotype was detected only a few times. This chain connects TRBV20-1 to TRBJ1-4, with D hard to call. Germline V lookup: CDR1 DFQATT, CDR2 SNEGSKA (reference sequence). CDR3 length equals 13 residues. Between the trimmed V and J ends, which lost 1 base and 4 bases, there was a span of 7 bases. CDR3 nucleotides: TGCAGTGCTAGAGCCCTACTTAATGAAAAACTGTTTTTT. It encodes CSARALLNEKLFF.

The chain combines TRBV6-5 with TRBJ2-5; TRBD2 agrees at 8 bases. With V trimmed by 0 bases and J by 5 bases, 5 bases remained unmatched. CDR3 length: 15 residues. CDR1 is MNHEY, CDR2 SVGAGI, per germline. The DNA of the CDR3 is TGTGCCAGCAGTTACTCGCAAGGACTAGCTGAGACCCAGTACTTC. As protein: CASSYSQGLAETQYF.

V gene TRBV6-4 combines with J gene TRBJ2-3; D not resolved. Trimming stripped 4 bases from V and 2 bases from J, with 7 bases between. The CDR3 extends over 13 amino acids. Germline assignment: CDR1 MRHNA and CDR2 SNTAGT. The CDR3, as DNA: TGTGCCAGCAGTGTGTCGGTCACAGATACGCAGTATTTT. Its protein is CASSVSVTDTQYF.

This clonotype was counted a few times. The rearrangement links TRBV5-4 to TRBJ2-2; 9 bases match TRBD1. CDR1 and CDR2 from the germline V gene are SGHNT and YYREEE (reference sequence). This CDR3 is 15 amino acids long. V lost 7 bases to trimming and J lost 7 bases; unmatched junction nucleotides: 11. The CDR3 here is CASGPGGQGNGELFF. CDR3 DNA: TGTGCCAGCGGCCCCGGTGGACAGGGGAACGGGGAGCTGTTTTTT. Variable domain in full (rest from reference TRBV5-4 and TRBJ2-2): ETGVTQSPTHLIKTRGQQVTLRCSSQSGHNTVSWYQQALGQGPQFIFQYYREEENGRGNFPPRFSGLQFPNYSSELNVNALELDDSALYLCASGPGGQGNGELFFGEGSRLTVL.

This clonotype was seen many times. The V gene is TRBV28, the J gene TRBJ2-7, with D perhaps assigned TRBD1 or TRBD2 (6 bases each). Germline CDR1 is MDHEN and CDR2 is SYDVKM. The CDR3 extends over 16 amino acids. With 3 bases removed from V and 2 bases from J, the gap between germline ends came to 17 bases. The DNA for the CDR3 is TGTGCCAGCAGTTTTCCCGGGGGCAGCGGACCCTACGAGCAGTACTTC. Its translation: CASSFPGGSGPYEQYF.

The V gene is TRBV12-3 or TRBV12-4, the J gene TRBJ2-1; 13 bases match TRBD2. V lost 6 bases and J lost 10; bases outside the gene matches: 3. The CDR3 sequence is 13 residues long. The CDR3 DNA is TGTGCCAGCAGGACTAGCGGGGGGCCGGAGCAGTTCTTC. Its translation: CASRTSGGPEQFF.